This T cell receptor (beta chain) was retrieved from a study of cytomegalovirus exposure and HLA in healthy donors. Study-wide context: The 120 or so validation repertoires used a platform that matched the one used for the 550 to 800 first-cohort repertoires, as a later analysis reported. General study findings and limits: Rarity characterized most TCR sequences, yet some public TCRs appeared in many donors. Specific recognition of CMV antigens was confirmed in vitro for a few chains (all CMV-associated). High specificity and sensitivity for cytomegalovirus status were reported for the classifier.

The length of the CDR3 is 13 residues. Per the germline V gene, CDR1 is SQVTM and CDR2 is ANQGSEA. Trimming pared 7 bases from V and 8 bases from J, leaving 17 bases between. The repertoire was sequenced with immunoSEQ multiplex PCR; TCRdb's copy has only in-frame clones and lacks some. This sample carries some 290,000 clones, roughly 88% of them seen once, and the ten largest clones take approximately 0.9%. As regards this clone: Its matching antigen is unknown.

The rearrangement links TRBV29-1 to TRBJ1-4, with D possibly matching TRBD1 (5 bases). The TCR was taken from a man aged 25-40 years in good health and CMV-seronegative. Sequenced material: PBMCs. This CDR3 is CSGRQGGKEKLFF. CDR3 DNA: TGCAGCGGTCGTCAGGGAGGGAAAGAAAAACTGTTTTTT. The whole variable domain, remainder taken from reference TRBV29-1 and TRBJ1-4, is SAVISQKPSRDICQRGTSLTIQCQVDSQVTMMFWYRQQPGQSLTLIATANQGSEATYESGFVIDKFPISRPNLTFSTLTVSNMSPEDSSIYLCSGRQGGKEKLFFGSGTQLSVL.